This is a list of T cell receptor beta chains from one sample in a study of neoadjuvant nivolumab and ipilimumab in lung cancer. Clones were sequenced by immunoSEQ multiplex PCR, and TCRdb holds only the in-frame ones, with some missing. The sample consists of around 4,500 clones, 60% to 85% of them appearing once. This material consisted of normal lung tissue adjacent to the tumor, taken after neoadjuvant nivolumab, alone or with ipilimumab, at or shortly before surgery. The receptors were gathered from an adult with non-small cell lung cancer. Some clones in this sample may be carry-over from other donors' samples. Both conserved end residues are trimmed from each CDR3.

CDR3aa,v_gene,j_gene
ASSLVLAGGPGELF,TRBV5-1,TRBJ2-2
ASSLGSSVEPQH,TRBV7-2,TRBJ1-5
ASSSLAGGRNTGELF,TRBV5-1,TRBJ2-2
ASSYSDRVEAF,TRBV6-5,TRBJ1-1
ASSALDRGGSGELF,TRBV25-1,TRBJ2-2
ASSVLAGGNEQF,TRBV14,TRBJ2-1
SASGTSGRVGEQY,TRBV29-1,TRBJ2-7
SVGNLDEQY,TRBV29-1,TRBJ2-7
ASGLFTGTHEQY,TRBV12-5,TRBJ2-7
ASSKTDLWNQPQH,TRBV21-1,TRBJ1-5